One sample yielded the 9 T cell receptor beta chains listed below, sequenced in a study of cytomegalovirus exposure and HLA in healthy donors. The PCR ran on 60 Vbeta and 13 Jbeta primers. Measured with immunoSEQ multiplex PCR; TCRdb has only the in-frame clones, and not every one. This sample's clone table lists about 120,000 clones. Sequenced: PBMCs. These receptors originate from a man aged 40-49 years in good health and CMV-seropositive.

CDR3 bases: TGTGCCAGCAGCTTAAGTCGCGACACCGCTCGCTATACGCAGTATTTT. This codes for CASSLSRDTARYTQYF. The chain combines TRBV7-2 with TRBJ2-3; no reliable D call. Germline V gene sequence: CDR1 SGHTA, CDR2 FQGNSA. CDR3 length: 16 amino acids. The germline V and J ends were trimmed by 2 bases and 7 bases, with 19 bases remaining between them. Full variable domain (rest looked up from reference TRBV7-2 and TRBJ2-3): GAGVSQSPSNKVTEKGKDVELRCDPISGHTALYWYRQSLGQGLEFLIYFQGNSAPDKSGLPSDRFSAERTGGSVSTLTIQRTQQEDSAVYLCASSLSRDTARYTQYFGPGTRLTVL.

V gene TRBV18 combines with J gene TRBJ2-3, with 7 bases lining up with TRBD2. The CDR3 spans 15 residues. Losses at the gene ends were 3 bases for V and 0 bases for J; bases not matched to a gene: 3. Per germline, CDR1 KGHSH and CDR2 LQKENI. The CDR3 sequence is CASSPLSGSTDTQYF. CDR3 nucleotide sequence: TGTGCCAGCTCACCTCTTAGCGGGAGCACAGATACGCAGTATTTT.

The chain joins TRBV9 to TRBJ1-5; a weak D match, TRBD1 (5 bases). Germline CDR1 SGDLS, CDR2 YYNGEE. V was pared by 0 bases and J by 6 bases, with 13 bases between. The CDR3 has 15 amino acids. DNA of the CDR3: TGTGCCAGCAGCGTAGGATGGGGTAGGGGTCAGCCCCAGCATTTT. Encoded protein: CASSVGWGRGQPQHF.

CDR3 coding DNA: TGTGCCAGCTCACCCAAGACAGGACAGCCGCCTGGAAACACCATATATTTT. Translation: CASSPKTGQPPGNTIYF. The V gene is TRBV18, the J gene TRBJ1-3; D possibly corresponds to TRBD1 (6 bases). The germline gives CDR1 KGHSH, CDR2 LQKENI. The CDR3 is made up of 17 amino acids. The V end was cut by 3 bases, the J end by 2 bases, with 17 bases between.

The genes are TRBV6-4 and TRBJ2-3, with 7 bases lining up with TRBD1. The length of the CDR3 is 15 residues. V lost 0 bases and J lost 4; bases outside the gene matches: 4. Germline V gene sequence: CDR1 MRHNA, CDR2 SNTAGT. Written as DNA, the CDR3 is TGTGCCAGCAGTGACTCGCGACAGGGCGCAGATACGCAGTATTTT. This gives the protein CASSDSRQGADTQYF.

The rearrangement joins TRBV21-1 to TRBJ1-4; the table gives TRBD1 as D, unverified against the DNA. TRBV21-1 is a recognized pseudogene. CDR3 length: 16 residues. The CDR3 coding sequence is TGTGCCAGCACGGAAAGGGACAGGGGAGCTAATGAAAAACTGTTTTTT. This encodes CASTERDRGANEKLFF.

The chain combines TRBV14 with TRBJ2-7; tentatively, D is TRBD1 (6 bases). Germline loops: CDR1 SGHDN, CDR2 FVKESK. V was cut by 4 bases and J by 0 bases, with 10 bases left in between. The CDR3 sequence is 14 residues long. The CDR3 is CASSPTGPSYEQYF. Here the CDR3 DNA reads TGTGCCAGCAGCCCGACAGGACCCTCCTACGAGCAGTACTTC.

The CDR3 sequence: CASSKKASHTDTQYF. CDR3 nucleotide sequence: TGCGCCAGCAGCAAAAAGGCTAGCCACACAGATACGCAGTATTTT. The genes are TRBV5-1 and TRBJ2-3; TRBD2 is a possible D gene (5 bases). The CDR3 runs to 15 residues. Trimming took off 4 bases at V and 2 bases at J, with 14 bases between the two ends. Germline CDR1 SGHRS, CDR2 YFSETQ. Full variable domain (outside the CDR3, taken from reference TRBV5-1 and TRBJ2-3): KAGVTQTPRYLIKTRGQQVTLSCSPISGHRSVSWYQQTPGQGLQFLFEYFSETQRNKGNFPGRFSGRQFSNSRSEMNVSTLELGDSALYLCASSKKASHTDTQYFGPGTRLTVL.

The CDR3 sequence is CASSRETQYF. The CDR3 DNA follows: TGTGCCAGCAGTCGGGAGACCCAGTACTTC. This chain uses TRBV28 with TRBJ2-5; D is ambiguous. V was pared by 5 bases and J by 5 bases, with 3 bases between. The germline CDR1 and CDR2 sequences are MDHEN and SYDVKM. The CDR3 has 10 amino acids.